The present T cell receptor beta chain was sequenced within a study of blood T cell repertoires in COVID-19. Across the study: Material from acute and convalescent COVID-19 was sourced from the United States, Italy and Spain. T cells, B-cell-depleted T cells, or PBMCs provided the cDNA or gDNA that served as material.

V lost 2 bases and J lost 6; bases outside the gene matches: 9. The CDR3 extends over 16 amino acids. Germline lookup yields CDR1 SGHTA and CDR2 FQGTGA. In the original analysis: By means of reference gene primer amplification, nucleated cell counts were estimated. Assay: immunoSEQ multiplex PCR; the TCRdb copy retains only in-frame clones and omits some. V and J calls and clone size are given by that table; D and trimming were obtained from the DNA. Of roughly 120,000 clones in the sample, 85% to 90% are singletons; the top ten hold roughly 8%. The sequence was collected from a man between 65 and 85 years old who had recovered from COVID-19. Sequenced: peripheral blood. The rearrangement links TRBV7-3 to TRBJ2-1, with TRBD2 identical over 8 bases. The CDR3 DNA is TGTGCCAGCAGCTTAGGGGCAGCGGGAGCCTTCAATGAGCAGTTCTTC. This translates into CASSLGAAGAFNEQFF.